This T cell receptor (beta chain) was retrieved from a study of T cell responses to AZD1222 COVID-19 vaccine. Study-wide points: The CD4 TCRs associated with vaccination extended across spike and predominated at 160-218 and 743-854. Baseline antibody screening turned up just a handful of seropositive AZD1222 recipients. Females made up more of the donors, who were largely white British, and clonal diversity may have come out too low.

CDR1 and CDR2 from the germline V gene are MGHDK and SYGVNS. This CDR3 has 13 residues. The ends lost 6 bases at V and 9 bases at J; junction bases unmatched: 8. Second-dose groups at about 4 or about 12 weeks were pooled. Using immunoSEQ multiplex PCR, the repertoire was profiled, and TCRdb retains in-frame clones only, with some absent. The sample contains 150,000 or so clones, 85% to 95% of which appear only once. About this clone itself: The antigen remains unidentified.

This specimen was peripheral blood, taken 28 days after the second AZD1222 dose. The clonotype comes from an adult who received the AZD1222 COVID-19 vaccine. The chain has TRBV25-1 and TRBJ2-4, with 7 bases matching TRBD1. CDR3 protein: CASSEQGSGIQYF. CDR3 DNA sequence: TGTGCCAGCAGCGAACAGGGGTCGGGCATTCAGTACTTC.